This TCR beta chain was documented in a study of cytomegalovirus exposure and HLA in healthy donors. Study-level points and caveats: Trimming of TCR beta V- and J-genes showed a link, identified in a later analysis, to a missense DCLRE1C variant. There were several of the most significant clusters that appeared linked to common viral pathogens in a later analysis.

With regard to this clone: Its antigen is unknown.

The PCR had 60 Vbeta and 13 Jbeta primers. Repertoires were generated with immunoSEQ multiplex PCR, while TCRdb's copy carries only in-frame clones and drops some. The sample includes about 130,000 clones, 70% to 80% of them seen just once. The origin of this receptor is a man younger than 40 in good health and CMV-seronegative. Sample: PBMCs.

CDR3 sequence (DNA): TGCAGCGTTGAAAGGGGAGGGACGGGGGAAGCTTTCTTT. Translated, it gives CSVERGGTGEAFF. The chain recombines TRBV29-1 with TRBJ1-1; TRBD1 might be the D (5 bases). V lost 2 bases and J 8 bases, leaving 15 bases between the germline ends. The CDR3 covers 13 residues. Germline CDR1 is SQVTM and CDR2 is ANQGSEA.